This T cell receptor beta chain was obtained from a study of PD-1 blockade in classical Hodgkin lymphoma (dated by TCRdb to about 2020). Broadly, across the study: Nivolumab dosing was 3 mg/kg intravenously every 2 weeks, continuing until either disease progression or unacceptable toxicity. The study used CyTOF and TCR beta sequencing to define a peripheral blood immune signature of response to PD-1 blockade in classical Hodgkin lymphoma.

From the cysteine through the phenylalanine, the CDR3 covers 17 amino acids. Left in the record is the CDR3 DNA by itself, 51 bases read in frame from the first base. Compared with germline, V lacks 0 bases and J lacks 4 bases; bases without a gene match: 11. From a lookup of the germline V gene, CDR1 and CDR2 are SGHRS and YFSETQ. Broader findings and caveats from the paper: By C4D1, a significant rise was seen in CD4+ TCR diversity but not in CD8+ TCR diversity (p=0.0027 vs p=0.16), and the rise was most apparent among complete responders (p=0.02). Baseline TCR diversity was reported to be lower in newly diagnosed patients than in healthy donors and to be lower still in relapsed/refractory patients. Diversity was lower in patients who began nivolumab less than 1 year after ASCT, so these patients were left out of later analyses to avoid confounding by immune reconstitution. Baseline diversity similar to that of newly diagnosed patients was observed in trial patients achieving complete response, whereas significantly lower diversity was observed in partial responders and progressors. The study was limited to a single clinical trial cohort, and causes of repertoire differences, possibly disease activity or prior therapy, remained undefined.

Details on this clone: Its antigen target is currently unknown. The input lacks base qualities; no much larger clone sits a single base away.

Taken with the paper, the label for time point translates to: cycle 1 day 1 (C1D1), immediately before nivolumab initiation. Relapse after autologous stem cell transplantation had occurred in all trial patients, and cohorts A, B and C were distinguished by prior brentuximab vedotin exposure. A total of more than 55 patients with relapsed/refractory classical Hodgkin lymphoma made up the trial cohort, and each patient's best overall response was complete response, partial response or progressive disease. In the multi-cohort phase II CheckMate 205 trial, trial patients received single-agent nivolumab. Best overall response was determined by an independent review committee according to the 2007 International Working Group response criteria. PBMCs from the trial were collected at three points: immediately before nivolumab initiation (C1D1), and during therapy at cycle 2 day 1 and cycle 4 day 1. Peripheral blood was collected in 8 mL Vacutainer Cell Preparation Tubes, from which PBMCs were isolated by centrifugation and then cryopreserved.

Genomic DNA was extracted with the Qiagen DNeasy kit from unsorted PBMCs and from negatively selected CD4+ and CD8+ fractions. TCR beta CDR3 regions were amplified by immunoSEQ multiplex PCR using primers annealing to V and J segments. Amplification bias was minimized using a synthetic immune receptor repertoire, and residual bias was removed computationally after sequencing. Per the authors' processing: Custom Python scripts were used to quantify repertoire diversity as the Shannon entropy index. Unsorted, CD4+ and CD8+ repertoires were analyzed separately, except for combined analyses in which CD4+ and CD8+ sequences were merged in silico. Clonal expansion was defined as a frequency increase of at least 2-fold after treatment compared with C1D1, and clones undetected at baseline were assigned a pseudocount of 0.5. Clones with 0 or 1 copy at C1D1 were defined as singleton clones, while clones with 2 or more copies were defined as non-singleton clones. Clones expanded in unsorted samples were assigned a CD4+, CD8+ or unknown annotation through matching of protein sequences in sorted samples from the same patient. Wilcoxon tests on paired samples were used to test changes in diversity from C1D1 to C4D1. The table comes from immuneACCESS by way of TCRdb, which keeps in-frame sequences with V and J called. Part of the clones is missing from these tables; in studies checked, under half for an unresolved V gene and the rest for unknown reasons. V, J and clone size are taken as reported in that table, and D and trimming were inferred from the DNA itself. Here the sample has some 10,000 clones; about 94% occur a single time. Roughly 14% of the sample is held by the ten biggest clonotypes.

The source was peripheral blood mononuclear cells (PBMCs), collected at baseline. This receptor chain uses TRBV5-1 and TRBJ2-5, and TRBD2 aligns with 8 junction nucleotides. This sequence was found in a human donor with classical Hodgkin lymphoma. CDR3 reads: CASSLGLAGGARETQYF. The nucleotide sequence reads TGCGCCAGCAGCTTGGGTCTAGCGGGCGGGGCCCGAGAGACCCAGTACTTC.